Shown below are 18 T cell receptor beta chains from a single sample sequenced in a study of T-cell reconstitution after alpha-beta-depleted transplantation in children. Unique molecular identifiers were incorporated when the TCRbeta library was constructed. TCRdb recomputed calls from the PCR reads with MiXCR, one row per CDR3 protein. The sample includes 450,000 to 700,000 distinct CDR3 sequences, 27% of them seen just once. This specimen was PBMCs, taken before TCRalphabeta/CD19-depleted stem cell transplant. These receptors were obtained from a boy under three years old with Wiskott-Aldrich syndrome, due to receive a stem cell transplant.

V usage is TRBV4-2 and J usage is TRBJ2-1, with TRBD1 identical over 9 bases. V dropped 3 bases and J dropped 3; count of bases not matched to a gene: 9. CDR3 length: 17 amino acids. The germline CDR1 and CDR2 sequences are LGHNA and YNFKEQ. The CDR3 DNA reads TGTGCCAGCAGCCAGGAGGGGACAGGGAGAGTCTACAATGAGCAGTTCTTC. Translating gives CASSQEGTGRVYNEQFF.

The chain carries TRBV7-2 and TRBJ2-3; D is perhaps TRBD2 (6 bases). The CDR3 length is 16 residues. Trimming pared 5 bases from V and 1 base from J, leaving 16 bases between. Germline V gives CDR1 SGHTA, CDR2 FQGNSA. CDR3 nucleotide sequence: TGTGCCAGCAGCCGGCGGGGAGTCCTTGGCACAGATACGCAGTATTTT. This gives the protein CASSRRGVLGTDTQYF.

Written as DNA, the CDR3 is TGTGCCAGCAGTTACGCCGGGGGGAAGCAGTTCTTC. It specifies CASSYAGGKQFF. This chain links TRBV6-5 with TRBJ2-1; 7 nucleotides agree with TRBD2. V shed 2 bases, J shed 11 bases, and the junction held 3 bases outside the gene matches. CDR3 length: 12 amino acids. CDR1 MNHEY and CDR2 SVGAGI come from the germline V gene.

The J gene is TRBJ2-7, the V gene TRBV5-1; 8 bases map to TRBD1. Germline V gene sequence: CDR1 SGHRS, CDR2 YFSETQ. This CDR3 is 14 amino acids long. V was pared by 0 bases and J by 6 bases, with 5 bases of the junction left unmatched. This CDR3 reads CASSLGQGMPEQYF. CDR3 nucleotide sequence: TGCGCCAGCAGCTTGGGACAGGGGATGCCCGAGCAGTACTTC.

The sample holds a few counts of this clonotype. This chain links TRBV7-6 with TRBJ2-1; 9 positions match TRBD2. Germline V lookup: CDR1 SGHVS, CDR2 FNYEAQ. This CDR3 is 15 amino acids long. Trimming removed 1 base from V and 9 bases from J; junction bases left unmatched: 7. The CDR3 here is CASSLVSGSNGEQFF. In nucleotides, the CDR3 is TGTGCCAGCAGCTTAGTTAGCGGGAGTAACGGTGAGCAGTTCTTC.

There are a few counts of this clonotype. The chain uses TRBV10-3 and TRBJ2-7, with a weak D call TRBD2 (6 bases). Germline V gene data show CDR1 as ENHRY and CDR2 as SYGVKD. This CDR3 has 14 residues. Trimming removed 0 bases from V and 6 bases from J, with 12 bases in between. Written as DNA, the CDR3 is TGTGCCATCAGTGAGTCGACTAGTGCGGGCGAGCAGTACTTC. Protein sequence: CAISESTSAGEQYF.

In DNA, the CDR3 is TGTGCCAGCACCCCGGGGGTTAGCAATCAGCCCCAGCATTTT. Encoded protein: CASTPGVSNQPQHF. The chain combines TRBV4-2 with TRBJ1-5; D is possibly TRBD1 (5 bases). V was clipped by 7 bases and J by 0 bases, with 10 bases between them. This CDR3 contains 14 residues. Looked up from germline, CDR1 is LGHNA and CDR2 is YNFKEQ.

The rearrangement joins TRBV5-1 to TRBJ1-1; D gene uncertain. CDR3 length: 14 amino acids. CDR1 is SGHRS and CDR2 is YFSETQ in the germline V gene. V gave up 7 bases and J gave up 5 bases, with 18 bases separating them. CDR3: CASDKAGRSTEAFF. The CDR3 DNA reads TGCGCCAGCGACAAAGCGGGGAGGAGTACTGAAGCTTTCTTT. Based on the CDR3 plus reference TRBV5-1 and TRBJ1-1, the full variable domain is KAGVTQTPRYLIKTRGQQVTLSCSPISGHRSVSWYQQTPGQGLQFLFEYFSETQRNKGNFPGRFSGRQFSNSRSEMNVSTLELGDSALYLCASDKAGRSTEAFFGQGTRLTVV.

The chain is built from TRBV2 and TRBJ2-1; no definite D call. The CDR3 is 13 residues long. Germline V gives CDR1 SNHLY, CDR2 FYNNEI. The ends were cut back, 8 bases at V and 7 bases at J, with 15 bases in the middle. The CDR3 DNA reads TGTGCCAGCGGACCATTAGGACCGAATGAGCAGTTCTTC. Protein sequence: CASGPLGPNEQFF.

This clonotype was seen a few times. The rearrangement joins TRBV9 to TRBJ1-5; D is unclear. With 0 bases removed from V and 5 bases from J, the gap between germline ends came to 9 bases. CDR1 is SGDLS, CDR2 YYNGEE, per germline. There are 14 residues in the CDR3. The CDR3 is CASSVGSQDQPQHF. The CDR3 DNA reads TGTGCCAGCAGCGTAGGCAGCCAAGATCAGCCCCAGCATTTT.

The genes are TRBV7-2 and TRBJ2-4; 7 nucleotides agree with TRBD2. The CDR3 extends over 14 amino acids. Per germline, CDR1 SGHTA and CDR2 FQGNSA. V lost 7 bases, J lost 2 bases, and 5 bases stayed unmatched. Here the CDR3 DNA reads TGTGCCAGCACCTGGGAGGGGACCAAAAACATTCAGTACTTC. Its translation: CASTWEGTKNIQYF. Full variable domain (remainder filled in from reference TRBV7-2 and TRBJ2-4): GAGVSQSPSNKVTEKGKDVELRCDPISGHTALYWYRQSLGQGLEFLIYFQGNSAPDKSGLPSDRFSAERTGGSVSTLTIQRTQQEDSAVYLCASTWEGTKNIQYFGAGTRLSVL.

J is TRBJ2-2 and V is TRBV30; D may be TRBD1 (6 bases). Germline assignment: CDR1 GTSNPN and CDR2 SVGIG (reference sequence). V was clipped by 3 bases and J by 6 bases, with 11 bases between them. The CDR3 covers 13 residues. Written as DNA, the CDR3 is TGTGCCTGGAGCCAGGGGTTGTCCGGGGAGCTGTTTTTT. This gives the protein CAWSQGLSGELFF. Drawing the rest from reference TRBV30 and TRBJ2-2, the complete variable domain is SQTIHQWPATLVQPVGSPLSLECTVEGTSNPNLYWYRQAAGRGLQLLFYSVGIGQISSEVPQNLSASRPQDRQFILSSKKLLLSDSGFYLCAWSQGLSGELFFGEGSRLTVL.

In this sample, this clonotype turned up a few times. The chain links TRBV7-2 to TRBJ2-4; possibly TRBD1 or TRBD2 for D (6 bases each). V was cut by 3 bases and J by 5 bases, with 14 bases left in between. Looked up from germline, CDR1 is SGHTA and CDR2 is FQGNSA. This CDR3 comprises 15 residues. The CDR3 nucleotides are TGTGCCAGCAGCTTTGGGCCGGGGGCCGAAAACATTCAGTACTTC. Protein sequence: CASSFGPGAENIQYF.

In this sample, this clonotype turned up a few times. The chain joins TRBV5-1 to TRBJ2-1, with 10 bases identical to TRBD1. The junction had 6 bases not matched to a gene; V was cut back by 2 bases and J by 1 base. CDR1 and CDR2 (germline): SGHRS, YFSETQ. CDR3 size: 17 residues. In nucleotides, the CDR3 is TGCGCCAGCAGCTTCGGGACAGGGGATTTGTCCTACAATGAGCAGTTCTTC. Its translation: CASSFGTGDLSYNEQFF. Complete variable domain (other parts from reference TRBV5-1 and TRBJ2-1): KAGVTQTPRYLIKTRGQQVTLSCSPISGHRSVSWYQQTPGQGLQFLFEYFSETQRNKGNFPGRFSGRQFSNSRSEMNVSTLELGDSALYLCASSFGTGDLSYNEQFFGPGTRLTVL.

The V and J genes are TRBV20-1 and TRBJ2-5, with 10 bases aligning to TRBD2. The CDR3 extends over 15 amino acids. The J segment lost 5 bases and the V segment lost 4 bases, leaving 10 bases of the junction unmatched. Looked up from germline, CDR1 is DFQATT and CDR2 is SNEGSKA (reference sequence). CDR3 in amino acids: CSATNLAGVGETQYF. CDR3 in DNA: TGCAGTGCTACCAACCTAGCGGGAGTCGGGGAGACCCAGTACTTC.

The V call is TRBV6-6, the J call TRBJ1-4; D gene uncertain. From germline, CDR1 is MNHNY and CDR2 SVGAGI (reference sequence). The CDR3 contains 12 residues. The V gene lost 3 bases and the J gene lost 8 bases, with 7 bases spanning the gap. The CDR3 sequence: CASSYGPEKLFF. DNA of the CDR3: TGTGCCAGCAGTTATGGGCCGGAAAAACTGTTTTTT.

This chain's CDR3 is CSARVGSGNTIYF. The DNA for the CDR3 is TGCAGTGCTAGAGTTGGATCGGGAAACACCATATATTTT. The rearrangement links TRBV20-1 to TRBJ1-3; no clear D gene. Germline V CDR1 and CDR2: DFQATT, SNEGSKA (reference sequence). There are 13 residues in the CDR3. The V end was cut by 1 base, the J end by 4 bases, with 8 bases between.

In this sample, this clonotype turned up a few times. The J gene is TRBJ2-7, the V gene TRBV15, with 9 bases matching TRBD2. Germline V gene lookup returns CDR1 LNHNV and CDR2 YYDKDF (reference sequence). The CDR3 contains 16 residues. Losses at the gene ends were 8 bases for V and 0 bases for J; bases not matched to a gene: 11. DNA of the CDR3: TGTGCCACCCATAAAAAGAAGCGGGAGGCCTCCTACGAGCAGTACTTC. The encoded protein is CATHKKKREASYEQYF.